The 30 T cell receptor beta chains presented below share a single source sample, sequenced in a study of T cell responses to AZD1222 COVID-19 vaccine (dated by TCRdb to the early 2020s). The time point tag for this specimen amounts to: about 28 days (+/-7) after the second vaccine dose. Library preparation used the immunoSEQ multiplex PCR assay. TCRdb re-hosts the immuneACCESS table, in-frame sequences only. Its copies lack some clones; in the studies checked, an unresolved V gene accounts for under half of them, and the cause for the rest is not known. The sample records approximately 180,000 clones, 88% of which are singletons. The biggest ten clones account for approximately 26% of the sample. Sequencing was performed on peripheral blood, taken 28 days after the second AZD1222 dose. These receptor sequences come from an adult who received the AZD1222 COVID-19 vaccine.

The chain links TRBV7-2 to TRBJ2-1; 10 nucleotides match TRBD2. CDR3 length equals 16 residues. V lost 4 bases to trimming and J lost 0 bases; unmatched junction nucleotides: 3. In germline, CDR1 is SGHTA, CDR2 FQGNSA. DNA for the CDR3: TGTGCCAGCAGCTCGTCTAGCGGGAGCTCCTACAATGAGCAGTTCTTC. Its protein is CASSSSSGSSYNEQFF. The entire variable domain, with the rest obtained from reference TRBV7-2 and TRBJ2-1, is as follows: GAGVSQSPSNKVTEKGKDVELRCDPISGHTALYWYRQSLGQGLEFLIYFQGNSAPDKSGLPSDRFSAERTGGSVSTLTIQRTQQEDSAVYLCASSSSSGSSYNEQFFGPGTRLTVL.

This clone was observed a few times. The chain couples TRBV14 to TRBJ1-5; 9 nucleotides align to TRBD1. V shed 4 bases and J 12 bases; nucleotides not matched to a gene: 4. This CDR3 is 12 amino acids long. CDR1 is SGHDN, CDR2 FVKESK, per germline. The CDR3 DNA reads as TGTGCCAGCAGCCTGGGACAGGGCGACCAGCATTTT. This encodes CASSLGQGDQHF.

This chain uses TRBV19 with TRBJ2-3; TRBD2 matches 7 bases. The CDR3 loop spans 15 amino acids. The V and J ends lost 2 bases and 2 bases, in that order; junction bases with no gene match: 4. The germline V gene encodes CDR1 LNHDA and CDR2 SQIVND (reference sequence). Here the CDR3 reads CASSISSGYTDTQYF. The CDR3 nucleotides read TGTGCCAGTAGTATATCTAGCGGCTACACAGATACGCAGTATTTT.

The rearrangement joins TRBV5-1 to TRBJ2-7; TRBD2 matches at 9 bases. The CDR3 spans 16 residues. CDR1 is SGHRS and CDR2 is YFSETQ in the germline V gene. V dropped 5 bases and J dropped 1; count of bases not matched to a gene: 10. The CDR3 reads CASSPGPSGRSYEQYF. The CDR3 nucleotides are TGCGCCAGCAGTCCCGGTCCCAGCGGGAGGTCCTACGAGCAGTACTTC.

This clone occurred a few times. The genes are TRBV7-9 and TRBJ2-5; a weak D match, TRBD2 (5 bases). The CDR3 totals 15 residues. Germline lookup yields CDR1 SEHNR and CDR2 FQNEAQ (reference sequence). The V and J ends lost 0 bases and 3 bases respectively, with 11 bases between them. The CDR3 spells CASSLADGGKETQYF. The CDR3 DNA reads TGTGCCAGCAGCTTAGCGGATGGAGGTAAAGAGACCCAGTACTTC.

The chain recombines TRBV23-1 with TRBJ1-3, with D unresolved. TRBV23-1 is sorted into the ORF group, with uncertain function. The V and J ends lost 2 bases and 0 bases respectively, with 8 bases between them. The CDR3 covers 15 residues. In DNA, the CDR3 is TGCGCCAGCAGTCAAAACGAAAACTCTGGAAACACCATATATTTT. Its translation: CASSQNENSGNTIYF.

V gene TRBV30 combines with J gene TRBJ2-1; 8 bases fit TRBD2. The CDR3 sequence is 13 residues long. V dropped 7 bases and J dropped 6; count of bases not matched to a gene: 8. CDR1 is GTSNPN and CDR2 is SVGIG in the germline V gene (reference sequence). The CDR3: CASISGTSNEQFF. The CDR3 nucleotides read TGTGCCTCGATCTCCGGGACTAGCAATGAGCAGTTCTTC.

The chain carries TRBV12-3 or TRBV12-4 and TRBJ2-7; 8 bases are a match to TRBD1. V lost 4 bases and J lost 4; bases outside the gene matches: 3. The CDR3 covers 13 residues. CDR3 nucleotide sequence: TGTGCCAGCAGTTGGGACAGGAGATACGAGCAGTACTTC. This sequence encodes CASSWDRRYEQYF.

The V gene is TRBV7-2, the J gene TRBJ2-5; perhaps TRBD2 as D (5 bases). This CDR3 contains 13 residues. Germline values: CDR1 SGHTA, CDR2 FQGNSA. The V and J ends lost 3 bases and 2 bases respectively, with 7 bases between them. CDR3 nucleotides: TGTGCCAGCAGCTTCGGGATTCAAGAGACCCAGTACTTC. Amino acids: CASSFGIQETQYF.

This chain joins TRBV7-3 and TRBJ2-1; TRBD2 matches 8 bases. V lost 4 bases to trimming and J lost 4 bases; unmatched junction nucleotides: 12. This CDR3 region has 17 residues. The germline V gene encodes CDR1 SGHTA and CDR2 FQGTGA. CDR3 protein: CASSSIGAGLEYNEQFF. The CDR3 DNA sequence: TGTGCCAGCAGCTCCATAGGGGCGGGACTAGAGTACAATGAGCAGTTCTTC.

The chain uses TRBV30 and TRBJ2-7; D could derive from TRBD1 or TRBD2 (5 bases each). Trimming removed 1 base from V and 8 bases from J, with 12 bases in between. The CDR3 has 12 amino acids. Germline V lookup: CDR1 GTSNPN, CDR2 SVGIG (reference sequence). The CDR3 DNA reads as TGTGCCTGGAGTGACGGCAGGGAGAAGCAGTACTTC. Amino acid sequence: CAWSDGREKQYF.

The chain uses TRBV6-2 or TRBV6-3 and TRBJ2-7; the D gene is possibly TRBD2 (5 bases). The germline CDR1 and CDR2 sequences are MNHEY and SVGEGT. Deletions cut 0 bases from V and 5 bases from J, with 17 bases between. The CDR3 consists of 16 residues. The CDR3 protein is CASSYSSGVRKDEQYF. DNA for the CDR3: TGTGCCAGCAGTTACTCGAGCGGAGTCCGTAAGGACGAGCAGTACTTC.

This chain connects TRBV11-3 to TRBJ2-1, with 12 bases fitting TRBD1. Trimming at V came to 1 base and at J to 6 bases, leaving 7 bases not matched to a gene. The CDR3 has 17 amino acids. CDR1 is SGHNT, CDR2 YENEEA, per germline. The CDR3 loop reads CASSLAGQGASGNEQFF. CDR3 DNA: TGTGCCAGCAGCTTAGCGGGACAGGGGGCTTCGGGCAATGAGCAGTTCTTC.

V and J are TRBV6-5 and TRBJ1-1, with 7 bases matching TRBD1. Trimming took 6 bases from V and 12 from J; bases not matched to a gene: 10. Germline CDR1 and CDR2: MNHEY and SVGAGI. CDR3 size: 12 residues. CDR3 DNA sequence: TGTGCCAGCAGGCGACAGGGTAGCGAGTCTTTCTTT. Translated: CASRRQGSESFF.

The chain has TRBV21-1 and TRBJ2-2. TRBV21-1 is a known pseudogene. This CDR3 is 17 amino acids long. The CDR3 protein is CASSKAGGNRGTGELFF. The CDR3 bases are TGTGCCAGCAGCAAAGCGGGGGGCAACCGAGGGACCGGGGAGCTGTTTTTT.

This clone was recorded once. The V and J genes are TRBV11-2 and TRBJ2-1, with TRBD2 matching 10 bases. Germline CDR1 is SGHAT and CDR2 is FQNNGV. J gave up 3 bases and V 4 bases, and 6 bases lay outside the gene matches. The CDR3 length is 16 residues. The CDR3 region has the DNA TGTGCCAGCAGCTACGAACTAGCGGGAAGCTACAATGAGCAGTTCTTC. Translated, it gives CASSYELAGSYNEQFF. Full variable domain (remainder filled in from reference TRBV11-2 and TRBJ2-1): EAGVAQSPRYKIIEKRQSVAFWCNPISGHATLYWYQQILGQGPKLLIQFQNNGVVDDSQLPKDRFSAERLKGVDSTLKIQPAKLEDSAVYLCASSYELAGSYNEQFFGPGTRLTVL.

The DNA of the CDR3 is TGTGCCAGCAGCCCGGGAAGAACCTACGAGCAGTACTTC. Protein: CASSPGRTYEQYF. This sequence joins TRBV7-8 and TRBJ2-7; TRBD2 is a possible D gene (5 bases). The CDR3 consists of 13 residues. Germline CDR1 SGHVS, CDR2 FQNEAQ. The germline V and J ends were trimmed by 5 bases and 2 bases, with 10 bases remaining between them.

The rearrangement links TRBV5-1 to TRBJ2-3; 11 positions match TRBD1. The V segment lost 3 bases and the J segment 4 bases; nucleotides outside the gene matches: 4. The length of the CDR3 is 15 residues. The germline V gene encodes CDR1 SGHRS and CDR2 YFSETQ. This chain's CDR3 is CASSSDRGRADTQYF. CDR3 coding DNA: TGCGCCAGCAGCTCGGACAGGGGGCGCGCAGATACGCAGTATTTT.

The chain has TRBV6-4 and TRBJ1-5; D unclear. V dropped 2 bases and J dropped 11 bases, with 13 bases sitting between them. Germline V gene data show CDR1 as MRHNA and CDR2 as SNTAGT. CDR3 size: 13 residues. The CDR3 DNA sequence: TGTGCCAGCAGTGACCGCACGCTGTGGGCCCAGCATTTT. Protein: CASSDRTLWAQHF.

J is TRBJ2-7 and V is TRBV3-1 (or the pseudogene TRBV3-2); D ambiguous. The germline gives CDR1 LGHDT, CDR2 YNNKEL (reference sequence). V was cut by 0 bases and J by 7 bases, with 10 bases left in between. CDR3 length equals 13 residues. The CDR3 loop reads CASSQDEQQEQYF. CDR3 sequence (DNA): TGTGCCAGCAGCCAAGATGAGCAACAGGAGCAGTACTTC.

The chain carries TRBV7-8 and TRBJ2-5; TRBD1 is a possible D gene (6 bases). CDR1 and CDR2 (germline): SGHVS, FQNEAQ. The CDR3 is 14 residues long. With 1 base removed from V and 2 bases from J, the gap between germline ends came to 8 bases. The CDR3 loop is CASSLGTAQETQYF. CDR3 coding DNA: TGTGCCAGCAGCTTAGGGACAGCGCAAGAGACCCAGTACTTC.

There are a few counts of this clone. The gene calls are TRBV2 and TRBJ2-1; a weak D match, TRBD2 (6 bases). Trimming took 10 bases from V and 6 from J, leaving 19 bases between them. Germline V gene sequence: CDR1 SNHLY, CDR2 FYNNEI. This CDR3 spans 14 amino acids. The CDR3 sequence: CATYRDFNPNEQFF. The CDR3 DNA is TGTGCCACCTACCGGGACTTCAACCCCAATGAGCAGTTCTTC.

This chain links TRBV7-2 with TRBJ1-5; 9 nucleotides agree with TRBD1. This CDR3 has 14 residues. J lost 7 bases, V lost 5 bases, and 6 bases had no gene match. Germline assignment: CDR1 SGHTA and CDR2 FQGNSA. CDR3 protein: CASSAGTGSQPQHF. CDR3 nucleotide sequence: TGTGCCAGCAGCGCCGGGACAGGGTCCCAGCCCCAGCATTTT.

The chain uses TRBV12-3 or TRBV12-4 and TRBJ2-7, with 7 bases identical to TRBD1. V shed 5 bases and J 6 bases; nucleotides not matched to a gene: 4. There are 12 residues in the CDR3. CDR3 nucleotide sequence: TGTGCCAGCAGTCCCCACAGGGGCGAGCAGTACTTC. Translation: CASSPHRGEQYF.

This chain joins TRBV11-2 and TRBJ2-7, with D perhaps TRBD1 (5 bases). The CDR3 consists of 15 residues. Trimming took off 5 bases at V and 2 bases at J, with 16 bases between the two ends. Germline V gene data show CDR1 as SGHAT and CDR2 as FQNNGV. CDR3 loop: CASSPSPQGAYEQYF. For the CDR3, the DNA is TGTGCCAGCAGCCCCTCCCCTCAGGGCGCCTACGAGCAGTACTTC.

This clone came up a few times. This chain joins TRBV28 and TRBJ2-7; D unclear. Trimming took off 5 bases at V and 0 bases at J, with 14 bases between the two ends. The CDR3 has 15 residues. Looked up from germline, CDR1 is MDHEN and CDR2 is SYDVKM. CDR3: CASSPLVANSYEQYF. The CDR3 DNA reads as TGTGCCAGCAGTCCCCTGGTGGCTAACTCCTACGAGCAGTACTTC.

This clone appeared a single time. The V and J genes are TRBV7-3 and TRBJ2-1, with 11 bases aligning to TRBD2. The V gene end was trimmed by 5 bases and the J gene end by 7 bases; junction bases not matched to a gene: 10. The CDR3 is made up of 16 amino acids. Germline CDR1 is SGHTA and CDR2 is FQGTGA. CDR3 loop: CASSPPTSGKGNEQFF. CDR3 in DNA: TGTGCCAGCAGCCCCCCGACTAGCGGGAAGGGGAATGAGCAGTTCTTC.

The chain joins TRBV15 to TRBJ1-1; 11 bases line up with TRBD1. Looked up from germline, CDR1 is LNHNV and CDR2 is YYDKDF (reference sequence). This CDR3 spans 16 amino acids. Trimming cost V 4 bases and J 5 bases; bases outside gene matches: 9. The chain's CDR3 is CATSTGQGAFGTEAFF. In DNA form, the CDR3 reads TGTGCCACCAGCACAGGACAGGGGGCCTTTGGGACTGAAGCTTTCTTT.

This clone has a single count. The chain has TRBV28 and TRBJ2-5, with 9 bases that match TRBD1. The junction had 11 bases not matched to a gene; V was cut back by 7 bases and J by 5 bases. Germline lookup yields CDR1 MDHEN and CDR2 SYDVKM. The CDR3 runs to 15 residues. In nucleotides, the CDR3 is TGTGCCAGCACCCTCGGGACAGGGACCTTGGAGACCCAGTACTTC. Its translation: CASTLGTGTLETQYF. Looking up the rest from reference TRBV28 and TRBJ2-5 gives the full variable domain: DVKVTQSSRYLVKRTGEKVFLECVQDMDHENMFWYRQDPGLGLRLIYFSYDVKMKEKGDIPEGYSVSREKKERFSLILESASTNQTSMYLCASTLGTGTLETQYFGPGTRLLVL.

This chain joins TRBV6-1 and TRBJ2-1, with 7 bases aligning to TRBD1. J lost 6 bases, V lost 3 bases, and 5 bases had no gene match. CDR3 length: 14 residues. The germline gives CDR1 MNHNS, CDR2 SASEGT. This CDR3 reads CASSDTGEPNEQFF. The CDR3 DNA is TGTGCCAGCAGTGACACAGGGGAACCCAATGAGCAGTTCTTC.